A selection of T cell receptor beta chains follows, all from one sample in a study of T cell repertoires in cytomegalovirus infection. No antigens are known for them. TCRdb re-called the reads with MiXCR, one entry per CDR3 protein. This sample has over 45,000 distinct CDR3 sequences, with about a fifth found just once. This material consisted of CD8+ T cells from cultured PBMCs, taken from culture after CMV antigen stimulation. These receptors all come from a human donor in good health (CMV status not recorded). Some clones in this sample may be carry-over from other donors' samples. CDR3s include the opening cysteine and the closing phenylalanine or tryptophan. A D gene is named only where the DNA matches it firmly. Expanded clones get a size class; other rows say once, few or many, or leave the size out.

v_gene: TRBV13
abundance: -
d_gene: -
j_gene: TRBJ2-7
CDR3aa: CASSARGEQYF
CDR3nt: TGTGCCAGCAGCGCCCGTGGGGAGCAGTACTTC

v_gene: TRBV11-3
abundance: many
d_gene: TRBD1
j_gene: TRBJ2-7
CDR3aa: CASSSGQGPYEQYF
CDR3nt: TGTGCCAGCAGCTCCGGACAGGGACCCTACGAGCAGTACTTC

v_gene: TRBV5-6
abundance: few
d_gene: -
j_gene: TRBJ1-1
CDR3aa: CASSSDTNTEAFF
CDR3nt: TGTGCCAGCAGCTCGGACACGAACACTGAAGCTTTCTTT

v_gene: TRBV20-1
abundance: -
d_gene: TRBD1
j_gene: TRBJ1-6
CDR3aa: CSASPTGARASPLHF
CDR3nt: TGCAGTGCTTCCCCGACAGGGGCGCGGGCTTCACCCCTCCACTTT

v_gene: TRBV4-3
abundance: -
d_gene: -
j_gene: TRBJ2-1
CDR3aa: CASSQDSVADYNEQFF
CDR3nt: TGCGCCAGCAGCCAAGATTCGGTAGCGGACTACAATGAGCAGTTCTTC

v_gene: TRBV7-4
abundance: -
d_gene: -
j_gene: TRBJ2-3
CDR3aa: CASSLYTDTQYF
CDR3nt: TGTGCCAGCAGCCTATACACAGATACGCAGTATTTT

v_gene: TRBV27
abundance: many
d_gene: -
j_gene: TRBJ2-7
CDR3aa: CARNRENNYEQYF
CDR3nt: TGTGCCAGGAACAGGGAAAACAACTACGAGCAGTACTTC

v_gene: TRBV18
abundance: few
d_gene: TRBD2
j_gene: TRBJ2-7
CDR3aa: CASSPGSGSPAYEQYF
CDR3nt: TGTGCCAGCTCACCTGGTAGCGGGAGCCCCGCCTACGAGCAGTACTTC

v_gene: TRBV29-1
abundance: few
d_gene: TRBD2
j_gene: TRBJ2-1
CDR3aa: CSVEDLVTGGGLYNEQFF
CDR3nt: TGCAGCGTTGAAGATCTGGTGACGGGAGGGGGATTGTACAATGAGCAGTTCTTC

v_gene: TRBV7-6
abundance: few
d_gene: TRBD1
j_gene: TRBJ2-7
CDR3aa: CASSTGTGGYEQYF
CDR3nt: TGTGCCAGCAGCACCGGGACAGGGGGCTACGAGCAGTACTTC

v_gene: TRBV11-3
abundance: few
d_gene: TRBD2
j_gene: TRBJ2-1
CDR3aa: CASSSRLNAGGSSYNEQFF
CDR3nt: TGTGCCAGCAGCTCGAGACTGAATGCGGGGGGCAGCTCCTACAATGAGCAGTTCTTC

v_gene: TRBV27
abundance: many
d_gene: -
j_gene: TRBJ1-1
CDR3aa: CASSLSGGITEAFF
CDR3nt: TGTGCCAGCAGTTTATCGGGGGGAATCACTGAAGCTTTCTTT

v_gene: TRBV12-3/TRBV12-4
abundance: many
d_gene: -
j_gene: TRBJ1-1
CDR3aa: CASSLGREAFF
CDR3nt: TGTGCCAGCAGTTTAGGGAGGGAAGCTTTCTTT

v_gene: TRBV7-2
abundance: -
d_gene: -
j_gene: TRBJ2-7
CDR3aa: CASSPRQESSYEQYF
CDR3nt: TGTGCCAGCAGCCCTCGACAGGAGAGCTCCTACGAGCAGTACTTC

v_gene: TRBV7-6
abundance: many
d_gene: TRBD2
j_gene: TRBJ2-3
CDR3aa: CASSSGLAGEGADTQYF
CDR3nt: TGTGCCAGCAGCTCGGGACTAGCGGGAGAAGGTGCAGATACGCAGTATTTT

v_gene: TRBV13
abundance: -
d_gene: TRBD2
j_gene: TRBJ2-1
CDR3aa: CASTLGLAGANEQFF
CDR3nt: TGTGCCAGCACCTTAGGACTAGCGGGTGCAAATGAGCAGTTCTTC

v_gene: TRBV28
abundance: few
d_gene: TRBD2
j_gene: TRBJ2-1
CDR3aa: CASSPGTSGRTTEQFF
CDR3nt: TGTGCCAGCAGTCCCGGGACTAGCGGGAGGACGACTGAGCAGTTCTTC

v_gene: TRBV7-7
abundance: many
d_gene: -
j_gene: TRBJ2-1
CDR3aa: CASSSGPNNEQFF
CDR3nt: TGTGCTAGCAGCTCGGGACCCAACAATGAGCAGTTCTTC

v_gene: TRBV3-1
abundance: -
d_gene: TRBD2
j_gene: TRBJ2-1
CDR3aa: CASSQGAAGGYEQFF
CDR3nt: TGTGCCAGCAGCCAGGGCGCAGCGGGGGGATATGAGCAGTTCTTC

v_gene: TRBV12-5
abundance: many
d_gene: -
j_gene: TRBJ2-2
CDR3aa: CASGETTGTGLANTGELFF
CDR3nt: TGTGCTAGTGGGGAAACAACTGGGACCGGTCTCGCGAACACCGGGGAGCTGTTTTTT

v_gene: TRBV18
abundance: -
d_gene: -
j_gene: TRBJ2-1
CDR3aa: CASSPQINEQFF
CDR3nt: TGTGCCAGCTCACCACAGATCAATGAGCAGTTCTTC

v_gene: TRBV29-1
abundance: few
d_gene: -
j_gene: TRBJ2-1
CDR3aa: CSVERVVDYNEQFF
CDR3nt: TGCAGCGTTGAGCGAGTGGTGGACTACAATGAGCAGTTCTTC